These T cell receptor beta chains were read from a single sample in a study of cytotoxic CD8 clonotypes in ibrutinib-treated CLL. Produced via immunoSEQ multiplex PCR; TCRdb's table is partial and in-frame only. The sample contains about 150,000 clones, about 70% of which appear only once. The material sequenced was PBMCs, taken after 24 months of ibrutinib treatment. The receptors derive from a human donor with chronic lymphocytic leukemia. Both conserved end residues are part of each CDR3. The D gene is left open where the match is weak. Some rows have no size entry. The others give once, few or many, or a class for an expanded clone.

d_call,clone_size,j_call,v_call,cdr3_nt,cdr3_aa
NA,NA,TRBJ1-4,TRBV7-9,TGTGCCAGCAGCTTAGGAGGCAGGGACGAAAAACTGTTTTTT,CASSLGGRDEKLFF
NA,few,TRBJ1-6,TRBV14,TGTGCCAGCAGCCAAGATCGGCGTTCACCCCTCCACTTT,CASSQDRRSPLHF
TRBD1,NA,TRBJ1-2,TRBV6-5,TGTGCCAGCAGCGACAGGGTTGGTGGCTACACCTTC,CASSDRVGGYTF
NA,NA,TRBJ2-2,TRBV15,TGTGCCACCAGTCGGGACCCCCAGAACACCGGGGAGCTGTTTTTT,CATSRDPQNTGELFF
NA,NA,TRBJ1-2,TRBV4-1,TGCGCCAGCAGCCAAGATCTGGATTATGGCTACACCTTC,CASSQDLDYGYTF
TRBD1,many,TRBJ2-7,TRBV15,TGTGCCACCAGCAGAGACCAGGGGGCTCAGTACTTC,CATSRDQGAQYF
NA,many,TRBJ2-7,TRBV6-5,TGTGCCAGCAGGTTAGGGATTAGAGACGAGCAGTACTTC,CASRLGIRDEQYF
TRBD1,NA,TRBJ2-3,TRBV5-1,TGCGCCAGCAGCTTGGGGGGACAGTCCTCCCGTACGCAGTATTTT,CASSLGGQSSRTQYF
TRBD1,once,TRBJ1-2,TRBV14,TGTGCCAGCAGCCAAGGGGACAGGGGCCCGTGGGGCTACACCTTC,CASSQGDRGPWGYTF
TRBD1,once,TRBJ2-2,TRBV12-5,TGTGCTAGTGGTTTGGCGGGACAGGGGGGGCTGTTTTTT,CASGLAGQGGLFF
NA,NA,TRBJ1-2,TRBV9,TGTGCCAGCAGCCCCCGGGGGGGTGGAGGCGGCTACACCTTC,CASSPRGGGGGYTF
TRBD1,NA,TRBJ2-5,TRBV29-1,TGCAGCGTTGAGTGGGGATGGACAGGTCGGGGCGAGACCCAGTACTTC,CSVEWGWTGRGETQYF
NA,once,TRBJ2-7,TRBV6-5,TGTGCCAGCAGTTACCAGGGGTTCGACGAGCAGTACTTC,CASSYQGFDEQYF
NA,NA,TRBJ1-5,TRBV19,TGTGCCAGTAAGAGGGATAGCAATCAGCCCCAGCATTTT,CASKRDSNQPQHF
NA,NA,TRBJ2-1,TRBV6-5,TGTGCCAGCACTTCTGGGGACTGGTCAAATGAGCAGTTCTTC,CASTSGDWSNEQFF
NA,NA,TRBJ2-3,TRBV9,TGTGCCAGCAGCGTAGTAGGTGGGGGACACCTATCCCCAGATACGCAGTATTTT,CASSVVGGGHLSPDTQYF
NA,many,TRBJ1-3,TRBV9,TGTGCCAGCAGCTCCTCCATGGGGGTTGGAAACACCATATATTTT,CASSSSMGVGNTIYF
TRBD2,NA,TRBJ2-7,TRBV28,TGTGCCACCAGCGATAGCGGGAGGCTGTCCTACGAGCAGTACTTC,CATSDSGRLSYEQYF
TRBD1,few,TRBJ2-7,TRBV18,TGTGCCAGCTCACCCGCGACAGGGGTTGGCTACGAGCAGTACTTC,CASSPATGVGYEQYF
NA,few,TRBJ2-7,TRBV2,TGTGCCAGCAGTGAGGGACATGGGGAGCAGTACTTC,CASSEGHGEQYF
TRBD1,NA,TRBJ2-7,TRBV5-4,TGTGCCAGCAGCACCGGGACAGAGCGGGAGCAGTACTTC,CASSTGTEREQYF
NA,NA,TRBJ1-2,TRBV30,TGTGCCTGGAGTTATCAGACCGTCTATGGCTACACCTTC,CAWSYQTVYGYTF
NA,once,TRBJ2-7,TRBV19,TGTGCCAGTATTGCGGGGGACACCTACGAGCAGTACTTC,CASIAGDTYEQYF
NA,NA,TRBJ2-5,TRBV7-6,TGTGCCAGCAGCCCCGGGTACGGGGAGACCCAGTACTTC,CASSPGYGETQYF
TRBD2,few,TRBJ2-5,TRBV9,TGTGCCAGCAGCGAAAGCGGGGGAGCCAGTTGGGAGACCCAGTACTTC,CASSESGGASWETQYF